What follows is one TCR beta chain and its context. Its antigen is not known. The data originate from a study of shared clonotypes between healthy human individuals. Study-level points and caveats: Few donors limited the genetic and exposure-history diversity represented.

Germline CDR1 reads MDHEN; CDR2 reads SYDVKM. Trimming shortened V by 5 bases and J by 8 bases, and 18 bases separated the two germline ends. The CDR3 sequence is 14 residues long. Here immunoSEQ multiplex PCR was the method, and the copy in TCRdb shows in-frame clones only, minus some. The repertoire holds around 700,000 clones, with about two thirds as singletons. Donors included only healthy HIV-negative adults lacking recent acute infections or vaccinations. The chain links TRBV28 to TRBJ1-2; possible D gene TRBD1, 6 bases. This clonotype was obtained from a woman aged 25-40 years in good health. The sample taken for sequencing was memory CD4+ T cells sorted from blood. Subset here: CD45RA-negative fraction. For the CDR3, the DNA is TGTGCCAGCAGTCCGACTACAGGGTTTCCCGGCTACACCTTC. It encodes CASSPTTGFPGYTF.